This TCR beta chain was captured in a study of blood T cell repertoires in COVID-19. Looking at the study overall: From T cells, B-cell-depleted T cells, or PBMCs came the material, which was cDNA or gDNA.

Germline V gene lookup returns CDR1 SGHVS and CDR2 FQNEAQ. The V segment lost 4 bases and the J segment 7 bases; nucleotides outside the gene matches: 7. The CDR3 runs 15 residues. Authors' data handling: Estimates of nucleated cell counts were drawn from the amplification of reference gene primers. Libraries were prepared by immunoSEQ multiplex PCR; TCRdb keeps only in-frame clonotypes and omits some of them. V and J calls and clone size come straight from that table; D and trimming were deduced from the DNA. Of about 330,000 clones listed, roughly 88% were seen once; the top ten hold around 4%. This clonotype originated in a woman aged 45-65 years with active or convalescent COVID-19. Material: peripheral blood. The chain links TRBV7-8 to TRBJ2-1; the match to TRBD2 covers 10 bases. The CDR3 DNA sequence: TGTGCCAGCAGCTCATCCGGGACTAGCGATAATGAGCAGTTCTTC. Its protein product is CASSSSGTSDNEQFF.